Following are 31 T cell receptor beta chains from one sample sequenced in a study of patients with pleural tuberculosis. Using its own MiXCR run on the reads, TCRdb lists one record per CDR3 protein. The sample records 45,000 to 60,000 distinct CDR3 sequences, 7.3% being singletons. The source of these receptors is a human donor with pleural tuberculosis.

This clonotype was counted many times. The chain has TRBV4-2 and TRBJ1-1, with D tentatively TRBD1 (6 bases). This CDR3 is 13 amino acids long. Germline CDR1 reads LGHNA; CDR2 reads YNFKEQ. V lost 8 bases and J 5 bases, leaving 15 bases between the germline ends. CDR3 DNA sequence: TGTGCCAGCCGCGGGGGGCTGGGAACTGAAGCTTTCTTT. This gives the protein CASRGGLGTEAFF.

This clonotype was observed at least ten times. The chain combines TRBV20-1 with TRBJ1-1; the match to TRBD1 covers 7 bases. Germline CDR1 and CDR2: DFQATT and SNEGSKA (reference sequence). This CDR3 comprises 14 residues. V lost 2 bases, J lost 4 bases, and 7 bases stayed unmatched. This CDR3 is CSARPQTGSTEAFF. In DNA, the CDR3 is TGCAGTGCTAGACCCCAGACAGGGAGCACTGAAGCTTTCTTT.

This clonotype was seen many times. The rearrangement links TRBV11-2 to TRBJ1-2, with 7 bases fitting TRBD1. In germline, CDR1 is SGHAT, CDR2 FQNNGV. The V gene end was trimmed by 1 base and the J gene end by 5 bases; junction bases not matched to a gene: 4. There are 14 residues in the CDR3. This CDR3 reads CASSLGGGSYGYTF. CDR3 coding DNA: TGTGCCAGCAGCTTAGGAGGGGGCTCATATGGCTACACCTTC.

This clonotype was seen ten or more times. The gene calls are TRBV20-1 and TRBJ2-1; D possibly corresponds to TRBD2 (6 bases). The CDR3 is 15 amino acids. V dropped 4 bases and J dropped 4 bases, with 17 bases sitting between them. Germline V gene sequence: CDR1 DFQATT, CDR2 SNEGSKA (reference sequence). The CDR3 here is CSANGTPNDYNEQFF. The CDR3 DNA sequence: TGCAGTGCTAACGGGACTCCAAATGATTACAATGAGCAGTTCTTC.

This clonotype was found many times. The chain recombines TRBV12-5 with TRBJ1-5; 12 nucleotides line up with TRBD1. The CDR3 has 15 residues. From germline, CDR1 is LGHNT and CDR2 FRNRAP. The ends lost 2 bases at V and 6 bases at J; junction bases unmatched: 2. The CDR3 nucleotides read TGTGCTAGTGGTTTGTTGGGACAGGGGGCTCAGCCCCAGCATTTT. This encodes CASGLLGQGAQPQHF.

This clonotype appeared many times. The chain combines TRBV18 with TRBJ1-1; perhaps TRBD1 as D (6 bases). From germline, CDR1 is KGHSH and CDR2 LQKENI. CDR3 size: 14 residues. Trimming removed 2 bases from V and 5 bases from J, with 12 bases in between. In DNA form, the CDR3 reads TGTGCCAGCTCACCAGCAGGGGTGGGAACTGAAGCTTTCTTT. Its translation is CASSPAGVGTEAFF.

This clonotype was recorded at least ten times. The chain recombines TRBV4-2 with TRBJ1-2; D is possibly TRBD1 (6 bases). V dropped 4 bases and J dropped 0 bases, with 12 bases sitting between them. The CDR3 has 15 residues. Germline CDR1 reads LGHNA; CDR2 reads YNFKEQ. The CDR3 bases are TGTGCCAGCAGCCTGACAGGATCGTCTAACTATGGCTACACCTTC. Translating it yields CASSLTGSSNYGYTF.

This clonotype was counted at least ten times. The gene calls are TRBV11-1 and TRBJ1-5; possible D gene TRBD1, 6 bases. CDR1 and CDR2 (germline): SGHAT, FQDESV (reference sequence). The V end lost 0 bases, the J end lost 7 bases, and 16 bases lay between the germline ends. This CDR3 region has 16 residues. The CDR3 loop reads CASSLATGRGGQPQHF. The DNA for the CDR3 is TGTGCCAGCAGCTTAGCGACGGGCAGGGGTGGGCAGCCCCAGCATTTT.

This clonotype has a count of ten or more. In DNA form, the CDR3 reads TGCAGTGCTAGAGATCCAGGGGGTCACAGCTCCTACAATGAGCAGTTCTTC. Protein product: CSARDPGGHSSYNEQFF. The chain joins TRBV20-1 to TRBJ2-1; TRBD1 agrees at 7 bases. V gave up 0 bases and J gave up 0 bases; unmatched junction bases: 8. The CDR3 runs to 17 residues. Per germline, CDR1 DFQATT and CDR2 SNEGSKA (reference sequence).

At least ten counts were recorded for this clonotype. CDR3 sequence (DNA): TGTGCCAGCAGTATCCTCACGGGGAACCAAGAGACCCAGTACTTC. Its protein product is CASSILTGNQETQYF. The V call is TRBV28, the J call TRBJ2-5; TRBD2 is a possible D gene (5 bases). Trimming stripped 5 bases from V and 0 bases from J, with 13 bases between. Per germline, CDR1 MDHEN and CDR2 SYDVKM. The CDR3 contains 15 residues.

This clonotype occurred many times. This CDR3 is CASSPQGQGYEQYF. In DNA, the CDR3 is TGTGCCAGCAGCCCCCAGGGACAGGGATACGAGCAGTACTTC. J is TRBJ2-7 and V is TRBV11-1; TRBD1 matches 9 bases. This CDR3 has 14 residues. Trimming took 5 bases from V and 4 from J; bases not matched to a gene: 6. The V gene's germline CDR1 is SGHAT and CDR2 FQDESV (reference sequence).

This clonotype was seen many times. A read error may account for a junction end that differs from germline. The V call is TRBV10-3, the J call TRBJ2-5; 7 nucleotides agree with TRBD1. From germline, CDR1 is ENHRY and CDR2 SYGVKD. This CDR3 is built from 12 residues. The CDR3 nucleotides are TGTGCCATCAGTGAGCCTGGACAGGCCTCCCTTTTC. Translated: CAISEPGQASLF.

This clonotype has at least ten counts. The chain recombines TRBV27 with TRBJ2-3; the match to TRBD2 covers 7 bases. CDR1 is MNHEY, CDR2 SMNVEV, per germline (reference sequence). V was clipped by 8 bases and J by 1 base; unmatched bases: 3. This CDR3 comprises 13 residues. CDR3 in DNA: TGTGCCAGCTGCGCGGGAGGCACAGATACGCAGTATTTT. Its translation: CASCAGGTDTQYF.

This clonotype was observed many times. The chain couples TRBV2 to TRBJ1-4; D is unclear. Germline values: CDR1 SNHLY, CDR2 FYNNEI. This CDR3 is 13 amino acids long. Trimming removed 3 bases at V and 5 bases at J, with 7 bases between. CDR3 DNA: TGTGCCAGCAGTGAGGAACGAAATGAAAAACTGTTTTTT. Translation: CASSEERNEKLFF.

In this sample, this clonotype turned up a few times. The chain couples TRBV20-1 to TRBJ2-1, with TRBD1 matching over 9 bases. Per germline, CDR1 DFQATT and CDR2 SNEGSKA (reference sequence). V trimming: 0 bases; J trimming: 9 bases; junction bases outside the gene matches: 12. The CDR3 has 16 residues. The CDR3 region has the DNA TGCAGTGCTAGAGAGACCCGACAGGGGGAAGGTGGTGAGCAGTTCTTC. It encodes CSARETRQGEGGEQFF.

This clonotype was seen repeatedly, ten times or more. The chain couples TRBV7-2 to TRBJ2-1; D might be TRBD2 (5 bases). There are 11 residues in the CDR3. Germline V lookup: CDR1 SGHTA, CDR2 FQGNSA. V was trimmed by 4 bases and J by 15 bases, leaving 13 bases between them. The CDR3 nucleotides read TGTGCCAGCAGCTCGTTCCTAGCACCGTTCTTC. Translated: CASSSFLAPFF.

This clonotype was found many times. The genes are TRBV19 and TRBJ1-1; 7 bases align to TRBD1. CDR3 length: 14 amino acids. CDR1 and CDR2 (germline): LNHDA, SQIVND (reference sequence). The J segment lost 0 bases and the V segment lost 5 bases, leaving 3 bases of the junction unmatched. CDR3 in DNA: TGTGCCAGTAGTCACGGGACAGTGAACACTGAAGCTTTCTTT. Translating gives CASSHGTVNTEAFF.

This clonotype was picked up many times. The CDR3 loop is CASSLASGRFYNEQFF. The CDR3 nucleotides are TGTGCCAGCAGCTTAGCTAGCGGGAGATTCTACAATGAGCAGTTCTTC. J is TRBJ2-1 and V is TRBV11-1, with 9 positions matching TRBD2. Germline V gene sequence: CDR1 SGHAT, CDR2 FQDESV (reference sequence). V gave up 0 bases and J gave up 3 bases; unmatched junction bases: 3. The length of the CDR3 is 16 residues.

This clonotype was counted many times. V is TRBV6-2 or TRBV6-3 and J is TRBJ2-1; D is unclear. There are 16 residues in the CDR3. Trimming pared 0 bases from V and 0 bases from J, leaving 9 bases between. Germline-derived CDR1 and CDR2 are MNHEY and SVGEGT. In DNA, the CDR3 is TGTGCCAGCAGTTACTCGGGAAGGAGCTCCTACAATGAGCAGTTCTTC. Residues: CASSYSGRSSYNEQFF.

This clonotype showed up many times. The genes are TRBV14 and TRBJ2-5; 7 bases are a match to TRBD2. The length of the CDR3 is 16 residues. Germline V gives CDR1 SGHDN, CDR2 FVKESK. Unmatched junction bases numbered 7, after V lost 0 bases and J lost 3 bases. In DNA, the CDR3 is TGTGCCAGCAGCCAAGATCCCCCGGGACTAAAAGAGACCCAGTACTTC. Protein product: CASSQDPPGLKETQYF.

The table lists this clonotype with many counts. The chain employs TRBV2 and TRBJ2-7; tentatively, D is TRBD2 (5 bases). Germline lookup yields CDR1 SNHLY and CDR2 FYNNEI. V was cut by 7 bases and J by 6 bases, with 13 bases left in between. The CDR3 is 12 residues long. This CDR3 reads CASNVNAGEQYV. CDR3 DNA: TGTGCCAGCAATGTCAACGCGGGCGAGCAGTACGTC.

This clonotype came up many times. The rearrangement joins TRBV7-3 to TRBJ2-1, with 11 nucleotides matching TRBD2. The CDR3 contains 15 residues. Trimming removed 3 bases from V and 8 bases from J; junction bases left unmatched: 6. Germline lookup yields CDR1 SGHTA and CDR2 FQGTGA. This CDR3 is CASSFTSGRLDEQFF. The CDR3 bases are TGTGCCAGCAGCTTCACTAGCGGGAGATTGGATGAGCAGTTCTTC.

This clonotype was seen ten or more times. The rearrangement uses TRBV20-1 and TRBJ2-7; D is unclear. The CDR3 is made up of 15 amino acids. Germline V lookup: CDR1 DFQATT, CDR2 SNEGSKA (reference sequence). The ends were cut back, 2 bases at V and 3 bases at J, with 17 bases in the middle. The CDR3 nucleotides read TGCAGTGCTAGATACCAGACCAAGCGCGTCTACGAGCAGTACTTC. Protein sequence: CSARYQTKRVYEQYF.

This clonotype was counted many times. J is TRBJ1-2 and V is TRBV10-3; TRBD1 matches at 8 bases. With V trimmed by 4 bases and J by 8 bases, 6 bases remained unmatched. The CDR3 runs 13 residues. The V gene's germline CDR1 is ENHRY and CDR2 SYGVKD. The CDR3, as DNA: TGTGCCATCAGTGGACAGGGGTCAGAGGGCTACACCTTC. Its protein is CAISGQGSEGYTF.

This clonotype was picked up many times. This rearrangement joins TRBV2 to TRBJ2-3; weak D call: TRBD2 (5 bases). CDR3 length: 14 residues. With 7 bases removed from V and 1 base from J, the gap between germline ends came to 12 bases. The germline CDR1 and CDR2 sequences are SNHLY and FYNNEI. CDR3 in DNA: TGTGCCAGCACCGACTGGGGAGGCACAGATACGCAGTATTTT. Protein sequence: CASTDWGGTDTQYF.

Concerning this clonotype: With a much larger clone just one base away, this may be a read error. The chain joins TRBV20-1 to TRBJ2-7, with TRBD2 matching over 8 bases. V dropped 2 bases and J dropped 3; count of bases not matched to a gene: 6. Germline V lookup: CDR1 DFQATT, CDR2 SNEGSKA (reference sequence). This CDR3 has 14 amino acids. The CDR3 nucleotides are TGCAGTGCTAGACCAGCGGGGGTCAACTACGAGCAGTACTTC. Translated, it gives CSARPAGVNYEQYF.

Ten or more counts support this clonotype. The rearrangement uses TRBV6-2 or TRBV6-3 and TRBJ1-5; 7 nucleotides match TRBD1. Germline-derived CDR1 and CDR2 are MNHEY and SVGEGT. Trimming took 0 bases from V and 1 from J; bases not matched to a gene: 3. There are 16 residues in the CDR3. CDR3 sequence reads: CASSYSSGGSNQPQHF. The DNA of the CDR3 is TGTGCCAGCAGTTACTCATCAGGGGGAAGCAATCAGCCCCAGCATTTT.

There are many counts of this clonotype. This chain joins TRBV20-1 and TRBJ2-1, with TRBD2 identical over 7 bases. The CDR3 runs 13 residues. Germline CDR1 reads DFQATT; CDR2 reads SNEGSKA (reference sequence). The V and J ends lost 6 bases and 8 bases, in that order; junction bases with no gene match: 10. CDR3 amino acids: CSATTSPVDEQFF. The CDR3 DNA reads TGCAGTGCAACGACTAGCCCCGTGGATGAGCAGTTCTTC.

This clonotype was seen ten or more times. The chain recombines TRBV5-6 with TRBJ1-5, with a weak D call TRBD1 (5 bases). The germline gives CDR1 SGHDT, CDR2 YYEEEE. Trimming took off 6 bases at V and 9 bases at J, with 19 bases between the two ends. This CDR3 contains 14 residues. This CDR3 reads CASNRQLSISPQHF. In DNA form, the CDR3 reads TGTGCCAGCAACAGGCAGTTAAGTATTTCGCCCCAGCATTTT. Full variable domain (rest looked up from reference TRBV5-6 and TRBJ1-5): DAGVTQSPTHLIKTRGQQVTLRCSPKSGHDTVSWYQQALGQGPQFIFQYYEEEERQRGNFPDRFSGHQFPNYSSELNVNALLLGDSALYLCASNRQLSISPQHFGDGTRLSIL.

In regard to this clonotype: Its ends do not fully match the called genes, so a read error is possible. This chain connects TRBV13 to TRBJ2-1; D may be TRBD2 (6 bases). The germline V gene encodes CDR1 PRHDT and CDR2 FYEKMQ (reference sequence). The CDR3 contains 16 residues. Written as DNA, the CDR3 is TGTGCCAGCAGCTTAGTGGGACTTAATACCTACAATGGGCAGTTCTTC. Translation gives CASSLVGLNTYNGQFF.

This clonotype was seen at least ten times. The chain couples TRBV29-1 to TRBJ1-3, with 9 bases identical to TRBD1. The germline CDR1 and CDR2 sequences are SQVTM and ANQGSEA. J lost 8 bases, V lost 6 bases, and 11 bases had no gene match. This CDR3 has 14 residues. CDR3 region: CSVSPGTGSDTIYF. The CDR3 DNA reads as TGCAGCGTCAGTCCCGGGACAGGGTCGGACACCATATATTTT.